The clone carrying this TCR beta chain was detected ten times or more. Its antigen is undetermined. This CDR3 contains 15 residues. Germline V gives CDR1 DFQATT, CDR2 SNEGSKA (reference sequence). Trimming stripped 3 bases from V and 7 bases from J, with 19 bases between. This record belongs to a study of neurological immune-mediated disorders. Study-level results: The level of TCR clonal expansion was highest in patients with HTLV-1-associated myelopathy and lowest in multiple sclerosis, where it fell below the level seen in healthy controls.

MiXCR, applied by TCRdb to the 5' RACE reads, yields one record per CDR3 protein. The top ten hold approximately 5.3% of the sample, which has approximately 38,000 distinct CDR3 sequences, 6.5% to 8.5% seen once. Sequenced material: CD4+ T cells from blood. The TCR originated in a middle-aged man in good health. The genes are TRBV20-1 and TRBJ2-1; maybe TRBD1 (6 bases). CDR3 sequence (DNA): TGCAGTGCTAGCCCCAACAGGGAATCTCTAAATGAGCAGTTCTTC. It codes for CSASPNRESLNEQFF.